The 8 T cell receptor beta chains below come from one sample, sequenced in a study of T cell changes during pregnancy in multiple sclerosis. Clones were sequenced by immunoSEQ multiplex PCR, and TCRdb holds only the in-frame ones, with some missing. This repertoire shows about 44,000 clones, around nine tenths found once; its top ten account for roughly 0.7%. Here the sequenced sample was CD4+ T cells from peripheral blood mononuclear cells, taken in the first trimester of pregnancy. The origin of the receptors is a female donor with multiple sclerosis, enrolled in a pregnancy study.

CDR3: CASSWGLAEDTQYF. The DNA for the CDR3 is TGCGCCAGCAGCTGGGGACTAGCGGAAGATACGCAGTATTTT. The rearrangement links TRBV5-1 to TRBJ2-3, with 11 nucleotides matching TRBD2. This CDR3 contains 14 residues. Germline V CDR1 and CDR2: SGHRS, YFSETQ. V was pared by 3 bases and J by 5 bases, with 2 bases of the junction left unmatched.

The chain combines TRBV5-1 with TRBJ1-3, with D hard to call. Per germline, CDR1 SGHRS and CDR2 YFSETQ. The CDR3 runs to 14 residues. Trimming left V 5 bases short and J 0 bases short, with 9 bases between. The CDR3 DNA reads TGCGCCAGCAGAGCGGGCCTCTCTGGAAACACCATATATTTT. It encodes CASRAGLSGNTIYF.

The chain recombines TRBV27 with TRBJ2-7; 9 bases are shared with TRBD2. This CDR3 contains 15 residues. From germline, CDR1 is MNHEY and CDR2 SMNVEV (reference sequence). The V segment lost 3 bases and the J segment 5 bases; nucleotides outside the gene matches: 8. In nucleotides, the CDR3 is TGTGCCAGCAGTTTTATTGCGGGAGGGACCGACGAGCAGTACTTC. Protein product: CASSFIAGGTDEQYF.

The V gene is TRBV30, the J gene TRBJ2-1; TRBD2 matches 7 bases. Germline V CDR1 and CDR2: GTSNPN, SVGIG (reference sequence). V gave up 2 bases and J gave up 4 bases; unmatched junction bases: 8. The CDR3 is made up of 15 amino acids. The CDR3 protein is CAWSFGGSLYNEQFF. CDR3 coding DNA: TGTGCCTGGAGTTTCGGCGGGAGTTTGTACAATGAGCAGTTCTTC.

This rearrangement joins TRBV2 to TRBJ2-5; D ambiguous. Per the germline V gene, CDR1 is SNHLY and CDR2 is FYNNEI. V was trimmed by 4 bases and J by 5 bases, leaving 8 bases between them. This CDR3 has 12 amino acids. The CDR3 DNA follows: TGTGCCAGCAGTGCCTATCCGGAGACCCAGTACTTC. As protein: CASSAYPETQYF.

This clone appeared a single time. The chain is built from TRBV7-9 and TRBJ2-1; 10 bases are a match to TRBD2. Germline assignment: CDR1 SEHNR and CDR2 FQNEAQ (reference sequence). The V gene end was trimmed by 4 bases and the J gene end by 9 bases; junction bases not matched to a gene: 9. The CDR3 sequence is 15 residues long. This CDR3 reads CASSSRVAGGREQFF. The CDR3 coding sequence is TGTGCCAGCAGCTCCAGGGTAGCGGGAGGCCGTGAGCAGTTCTTC.

V and J are TRBV5-1 and TRBJ1-2, with D possibly matching TRBD1 (5 bases). The germline CDR1 and CDR2 sequences are SGHRS and YFSETQ. The CDR3 is 13 residues long. Trimming took 3 bases from V and 8 from J, leaving 14 bases between them. The CDR3 is CASSYRQGEGYTF. In DNA, the CDR3 is TGCGCCAGCAGCTACCGCCAGGGTGAAGGCTACACCTTC. Combining the CDR3 with reference TRBV5-1 and TRBJ1-2 gives the whole variable domain KAGVTQTPRYLIKTRGQQVTLSCSPISGHRSVSWYQQTPGQGLQFLFEYFSETQRNKGNFPGRFSGRQFSNSRSEMNVSTLELGDSALYLCASSYRQGEGYTFGSGTRLTVV.

CDR3 sequence: CASSRTVAGNQPQHF. The CDR3 region has the DNA TGTGCCAGCAGCCGGACCGTAGCGGGCAATCAGCCCCAGCATTTT. The genes are TRBV6-5 and TRBJ1-5; D gene uncertain. The ends were cut back, 6 bases at V and 2 bases at J, with 14 bases in the middle. The CDR3 is made up of 15 amino acids. The germline V gene has CDR1 MNHEY and CDR2 SVGAGI.